What follows describes a single T cell receptor beta chain. Negative isolation yielded the CD8+ and CD4+ T cells, while FACS enriched the TEMRA cells. Reverse transcription of roughly 0.5 to 1 ug RNA was performed with random hexamers. An immunoSEQ multiplex PCR generated amplified TCR beta CDR3 products spanning 54 Vbeta and 13 Jbeta. MiXCR, run by TCRdb on the immunoSEQ multiplex PCR reads, gives a single entry per CDR3 protein. The sample has 180,000 or so distinct CDR3 sequences; roughly 96% are singletons. The germline CDR1 and CDR2 sequences are SGHRS and YFSETQ. Trimming removed 2 bases from V and 15 bases from J, with 12 bases in between. The CDR3 is 12 residues long. The data stem from a study of CD8 T cells in Susac syndrome.

The chain is built from TRBV5-1 and TRBJ2-6; a weak D match, TRBD2 (5 bases). This receptor was identified in a human donor with multiple sclerosis. Specimen: CD4+ T cells from PBMCs. CDR3 region: CASSLPRSDLTF. In nucleotides, the CDR3 is TGCGCCAGCAGCTTACCACGTAGCGACCTGACTTTC.